The T cell receptor beta chain under discussion was sequenced for a study of cytomegalovirus exposure and HLA in healthy donors. Overall study: Findings of an earlier analysis included under 140 million unique TCR beta sequences from about 180 million T cells.

CDR3 size: 16 residues. V shed 0 bases and J 2 bases; nucleotides not matched to a gene: 4. Germline V gene sequence: CDR1 ENHRY, CDR2 SYGVKD. Study-level findings and limits: Segments of the TCR beta V type were, in most cases, productive about 87% or about 30% of the time in an earlier analysis. Later on, an analysis found that several of the most significant clusters appeared to be linked to common viral pathogens, which included parvovirus B19.

Of note for this clone: The antigen is not known.

The PCR ran on 60 Vbeta and 13 Jbeta primers. The method was immunoSEQ multiplex PCR; TCRdb's version includes in-frame clones alone and lacks a portion of them. The sample lists roughly 73,000 clones, around 82% occurring once. This clonotype originated in a middle-aged man in good health and CMV-seronegative. Sequencing was carried out using PBMCs. V and J are TRBV10-3 and TRBJ2-7; 10 bases are shared with TRBD1. The CDR3 coding sequence is TGTGCCATCAGTGAGTCCCCGGGACAGGGGACCTACGAGCAGTACTTC. Protein product: CAISESPGQGTYEQYF.